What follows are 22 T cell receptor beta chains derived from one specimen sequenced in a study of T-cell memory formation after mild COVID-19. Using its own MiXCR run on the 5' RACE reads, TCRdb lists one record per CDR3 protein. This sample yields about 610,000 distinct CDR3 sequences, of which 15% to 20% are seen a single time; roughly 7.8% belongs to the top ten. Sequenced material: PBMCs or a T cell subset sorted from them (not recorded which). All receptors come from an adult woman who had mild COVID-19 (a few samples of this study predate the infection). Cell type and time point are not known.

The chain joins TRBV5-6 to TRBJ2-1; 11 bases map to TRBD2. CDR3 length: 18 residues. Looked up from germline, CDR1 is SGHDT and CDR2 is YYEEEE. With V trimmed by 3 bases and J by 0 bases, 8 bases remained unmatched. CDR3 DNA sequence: TGTGCCAGCAGCTGGGGACTAGCGGCTATGAGCTCCTACAATGAGCAGTTCTTC. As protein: CASSWGLAAMSSYNEQFF.

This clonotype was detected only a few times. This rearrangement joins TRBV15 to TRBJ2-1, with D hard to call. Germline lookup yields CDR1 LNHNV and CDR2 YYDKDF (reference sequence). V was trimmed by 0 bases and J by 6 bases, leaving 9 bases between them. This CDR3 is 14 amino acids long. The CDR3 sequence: CATSRDLDPNEQFF. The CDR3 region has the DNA TGTGCCACCAGCAGAGATCTGGACCCCAATGAGCAGTTCTTC.

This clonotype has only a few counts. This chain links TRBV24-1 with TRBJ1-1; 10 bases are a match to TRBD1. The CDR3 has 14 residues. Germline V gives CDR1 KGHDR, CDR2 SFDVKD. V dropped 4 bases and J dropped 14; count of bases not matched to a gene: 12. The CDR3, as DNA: TGTGCCACCAGTGACAGCGAGCCCGGGACAGGGGCCTTCTTT. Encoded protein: CATSDSEPGTGAFF.

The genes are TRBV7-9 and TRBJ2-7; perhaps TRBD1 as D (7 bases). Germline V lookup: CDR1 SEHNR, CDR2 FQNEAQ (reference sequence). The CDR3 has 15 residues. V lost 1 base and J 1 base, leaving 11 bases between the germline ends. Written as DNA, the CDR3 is TGTGCCAGCAGCTTAGTGCGGGGACAGTCCTACGAGCAGTACTTC. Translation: CASSLVRGQSYEQYF.

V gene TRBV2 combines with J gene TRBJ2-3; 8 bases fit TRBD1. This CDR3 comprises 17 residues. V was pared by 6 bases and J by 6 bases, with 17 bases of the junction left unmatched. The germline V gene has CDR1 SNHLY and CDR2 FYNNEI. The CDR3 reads CASRDRDRLIVQDTQYF. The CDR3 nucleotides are TGTGCCAGCAGGGACAGGGATCGGTTGATAGTTCAGGATACGCAGTATTTT.

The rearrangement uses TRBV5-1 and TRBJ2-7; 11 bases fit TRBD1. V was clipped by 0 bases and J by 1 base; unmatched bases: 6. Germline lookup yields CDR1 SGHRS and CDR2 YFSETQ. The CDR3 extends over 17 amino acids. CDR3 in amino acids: CASSLDRDRGFSYEQYF. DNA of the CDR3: TGCGCCAGCAGCTTGGACCGGGACAGGGGGTTTTCCTACGAGCAGTACTTC.

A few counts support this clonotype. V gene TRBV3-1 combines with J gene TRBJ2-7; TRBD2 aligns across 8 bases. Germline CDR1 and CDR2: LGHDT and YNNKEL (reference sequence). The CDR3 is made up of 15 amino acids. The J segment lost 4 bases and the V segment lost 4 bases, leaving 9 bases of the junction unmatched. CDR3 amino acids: CASSRGGSGVYEQYF. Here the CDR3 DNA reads TGTGCCAGCAGCCGCGGGGGGAGCGGGGTTTACGAGCAGTACTTC.

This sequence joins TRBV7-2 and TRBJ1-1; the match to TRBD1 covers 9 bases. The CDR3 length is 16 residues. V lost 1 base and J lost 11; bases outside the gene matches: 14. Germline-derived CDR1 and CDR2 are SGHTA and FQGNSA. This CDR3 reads CASSLVENRGRRSAFF. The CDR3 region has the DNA TGTGCCAGCAGCTTAGTAGAAAACAGGGGGCGGCGGTCTGCTTTCTTT. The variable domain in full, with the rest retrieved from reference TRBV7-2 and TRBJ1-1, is GAGVSQSPSNKVTEKGKDVELRCDPISGHTALYWYRQSLGQGLEFLIYFQGNSAPDKSGLPSDRFSAERTGGSVSTLTIQRTQQEDSAVYLCASSLVENRGRRSAFFGQGTRLTVV.

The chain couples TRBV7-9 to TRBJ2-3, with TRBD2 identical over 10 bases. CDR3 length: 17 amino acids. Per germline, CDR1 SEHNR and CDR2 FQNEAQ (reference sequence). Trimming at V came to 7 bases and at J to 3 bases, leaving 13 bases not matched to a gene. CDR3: CASTDLGTSGTTDTQYF. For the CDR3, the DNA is TGTGCCAGCACCGATTTAGGAACTAGCGGGACGACAGATACGCAGTATTTT. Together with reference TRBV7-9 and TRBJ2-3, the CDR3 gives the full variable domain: DTGVSQNPRHKITKRGQNVTFRCDPISEHNRLYWYRQTLGQGPEFLTYFQNEAQLEKSRLLSDRFSAERPKGSFSTLEIQRTEQGDSAMYLCASTDLGTSGTTDTQYFGPGTRLTVL.

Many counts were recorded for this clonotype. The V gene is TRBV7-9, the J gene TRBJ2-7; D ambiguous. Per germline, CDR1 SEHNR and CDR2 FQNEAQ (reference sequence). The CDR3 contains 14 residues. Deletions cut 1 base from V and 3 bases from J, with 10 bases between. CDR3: CASSLVGAYYEQYF. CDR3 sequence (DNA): TGTGCCAGCAGCTTAGTTGGAGCCTACTACGAGCAGTACTTC.

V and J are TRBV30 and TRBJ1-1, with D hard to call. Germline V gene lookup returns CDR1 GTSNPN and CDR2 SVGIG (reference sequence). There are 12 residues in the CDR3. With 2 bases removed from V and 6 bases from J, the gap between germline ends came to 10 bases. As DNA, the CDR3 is TGTGCCTGGAGTTGGAGGGAGGCTGAAGCTTTCTTT. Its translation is CAWSWREAEAFF.

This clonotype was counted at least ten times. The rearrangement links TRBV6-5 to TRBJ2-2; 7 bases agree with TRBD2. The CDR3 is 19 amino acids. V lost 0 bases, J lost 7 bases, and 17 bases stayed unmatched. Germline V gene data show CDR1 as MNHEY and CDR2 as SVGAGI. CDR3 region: CASSYSSTNGDYTIGELFF. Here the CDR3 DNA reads TGTGCCAGCAGTTACTCCTCGACCAACGGGGACTACACGATCGGGGAGCTGTTTTTT.

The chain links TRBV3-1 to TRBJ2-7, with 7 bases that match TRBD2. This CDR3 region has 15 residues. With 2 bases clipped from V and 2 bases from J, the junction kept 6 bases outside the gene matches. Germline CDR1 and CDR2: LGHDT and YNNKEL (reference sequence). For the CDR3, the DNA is TGTGCCAGCAGCCAATCCGGGACTAAAGCCTACGAGCAGTACTTC. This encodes CASSQSGTKAYEQYF.

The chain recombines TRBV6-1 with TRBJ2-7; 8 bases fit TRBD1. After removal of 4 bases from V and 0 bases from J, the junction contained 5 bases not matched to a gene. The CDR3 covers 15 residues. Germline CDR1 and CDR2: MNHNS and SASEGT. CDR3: CASSVQGDDSYEQYF. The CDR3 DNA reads TGTGCCAGCAGTGTACAGGGGGATGACTCCTACGAGCAGTACTTC.

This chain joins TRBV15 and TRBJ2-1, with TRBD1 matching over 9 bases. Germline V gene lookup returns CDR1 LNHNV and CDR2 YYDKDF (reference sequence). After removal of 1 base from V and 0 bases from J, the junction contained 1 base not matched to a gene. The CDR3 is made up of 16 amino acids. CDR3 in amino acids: CATSRVQGASYNEQFF. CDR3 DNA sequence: TGTGCCACCAGCAGAGTACAGGGGGCCTCCTACAATGAGCAGTTCTTC. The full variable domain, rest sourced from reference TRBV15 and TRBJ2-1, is DAMVIQNPRYQVTQFGKPVTLSCSQTLNHNVMYWYQQKSSQAPKLLFHYYDKDFNNEADTPDNFQSRRPNTSFCFLDIRSPGLGDTAMYLCATSRVQGASYNEQFFGPGTRLTVL.

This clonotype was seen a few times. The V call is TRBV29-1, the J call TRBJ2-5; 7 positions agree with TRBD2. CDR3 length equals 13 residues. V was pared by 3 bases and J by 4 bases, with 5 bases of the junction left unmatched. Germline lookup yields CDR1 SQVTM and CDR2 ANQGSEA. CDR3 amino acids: CSVEPLAGETQYF. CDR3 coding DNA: TGCAGCGTTGAGCCTTTAGCGGGAGAGACCCAGTACTTC.

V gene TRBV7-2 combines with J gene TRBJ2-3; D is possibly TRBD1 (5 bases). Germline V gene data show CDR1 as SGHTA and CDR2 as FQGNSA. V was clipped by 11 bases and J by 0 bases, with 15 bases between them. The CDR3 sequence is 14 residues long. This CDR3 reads CAGVLQASTDTQYF. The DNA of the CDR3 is TGTGCCGGGGTCCTACAGGCTAGCACAGATACGCAGTATTTT.

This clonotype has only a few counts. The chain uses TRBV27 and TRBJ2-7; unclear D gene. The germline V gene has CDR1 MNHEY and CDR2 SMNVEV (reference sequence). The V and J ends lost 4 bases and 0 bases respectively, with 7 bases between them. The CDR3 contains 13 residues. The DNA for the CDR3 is TGTGCCAGCAGTTACGCGAACTCCTACGAGCAGTACTTC. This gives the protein CASSYANSYEQYF.

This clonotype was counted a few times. This CDR3 reads CASSPYGDNGYTF. CDR3 bases: TGTGCCAGCAGTCCTTACGGGGACAATGGCTACACCTTC. This chain links TRBV27 with TRBJ1-2, with D perhaps TRBD1 (6 bases). V lost 5 bases to trimming and J lost 6 bases, with 13 bases between them. Germline values: CDR1 MNHEY, CDR2 SMNVEV (reference sequence). The CDR3 length is 13 residues.

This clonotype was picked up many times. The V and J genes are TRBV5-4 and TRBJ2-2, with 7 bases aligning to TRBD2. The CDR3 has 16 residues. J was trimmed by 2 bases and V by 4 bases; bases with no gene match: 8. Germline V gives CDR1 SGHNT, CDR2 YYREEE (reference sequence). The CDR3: CASSPLTSLNTGELFF. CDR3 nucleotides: TGTGCCAGCAGCCCTTTGACTAGCCTCAACACCGGGGAGCTGTTTTTT.

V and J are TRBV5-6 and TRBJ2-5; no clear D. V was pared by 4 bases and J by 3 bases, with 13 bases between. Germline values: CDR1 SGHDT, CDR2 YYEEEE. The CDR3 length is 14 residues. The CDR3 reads CASSLSADEETQYF. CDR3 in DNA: TGTGCCAGCAGCCTCTCGGCGGATGAAGAGACCCAGTACTTC.

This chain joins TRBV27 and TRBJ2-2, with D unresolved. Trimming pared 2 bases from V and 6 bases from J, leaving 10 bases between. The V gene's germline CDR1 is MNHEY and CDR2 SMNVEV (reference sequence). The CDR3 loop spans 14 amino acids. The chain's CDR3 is CASSLIGYPGELFF. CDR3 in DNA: TGTGCCAGCAGTTTAATCGGGTATCCCGGGGAGCTGTTTTTT.